This TCR beta chain was captured by sequencing in a study of post-analysis software for immune sequencing data. Overall study findings and caveats: With TRBV5-6, TRBV5-1 and TRBV20-1 included, about five TRBV segments were more frequent in patients than in controls. Diversity measured as normalized Chao1 was significantly lower in multiple sclerosis patients than in controls.

Prepared TCR beta cDNA libraries contained unique molecular identifiers. A population of about 0.95 to 10 million T cells gave rise to roughly 0.5 million cDNA molecules. From the PCR reads, TCRdb called clonotypes with MiXCR, one entry per CDR3 protein. The data contain around 200,000 distinct CDR3 sequences, 25% to 35% of them seen just once; the ten biggest clones take up around 3.2%. The germline CDR1 and CDR2 sequences are DFQATT and SNEGSKA (reference sequence). The trim removed 6 bases at V and 4 bases at J, leaving 9 bases unmatched. This CDR3 comprises 14 residues. About this clonotype itself: As yet, its antigen is unknown.

Input material: blood. The chain has TRBV20-1 and TRBJ1-1, with 9 nucleotides matching TRBD1. This TCR was sampled from a girl aged 2 to 17 with multiple sclerosis. CDR3 amino acids: CSASGDRAATEAFF. The CDR3, as DNA: TGCAGTGCCAGTGGGGACAGGGCGGCCACTGAAGCTTTCTTT.